This TCR beta chain came from a study of cytomegalovirus exposure and HLA in healthy donors. General study results and limits: In a later analysis, productive TCRs from donors in an Asian-associated ancestry cluster reportedly carried fewer N-insertions than the cohort mean. Available immune exposure information was restricted to CMV serostatus only.

Donors were nominally healthy when sampled, though unrecorded immune exposures were likely. PCR employed 60 Vbeta and 13 Jbeta primers. In the original analysis: Tens of millions of unique TCR beta chains, roughly 11 million shared, were counted in a later analysis. This table comes from immunoSEQ multiplex PCR, and its TCRdb copy is limited to in-frame clones, with some not included. V, J and clone size are taken as reported in that table, and D and trimming were inferred from the DNA itself. The repertoire has roughly 170,000 clones, roughly 79% of them found once; the top ten carry approximately 1.3%. The junction had 10 bases not matched to a gene; V was cut back by 4 bases and J by 5 bases. Per the germline V gene, CDR1 is SGHNT and CDR2 is YYREEE (reference sequence). The CDR3 totals 15 residues. There are a few counts of this clone. The antigen is undetermined.

This receptor was taken from a man aged 30-40 years in good health and CMV-seronegative. The J gene is TRBJ2-5, the V gene TRBV5-4; 8 nucleotides agree with TRBD2. Input material: PBMCs. The DNA of the CDR3 is TGTGCCAGCAGCCGGCGGGGGGAAGGATGGGAGACCCAGTACTTC. The encoded protein is CASSRRGEGWETQYF. The complete variable domain, with remaining parts taken from reference TRBV5-4 and TRBJ2-5, reads ETGVTQSPTHLIKTRGQQVTLRCSSQSGHNTVSWYQQALGQGPQFIFQYYREEENGRGNFPPRFSGLQFPNYSSELNVNALELDDSALYLCASSRRGEGWETQYFGPGTRLLVL.